The TCR beta chain described here comes from a study of neurological immune-mediated disorders (dated 2019 in TCRdb). Study-level background: Peripheral blood TCR-beta repertoires from patients with HTLV-I-associated myelopathy (HAM/TSP), patients with multiple sclerosis, and healthy controls were compared in the study using UMI-based sequencing. Alongside PBMC samples, the set of around 99 TCR-beta libraries contained longitudinal samples, technical triplicates, and paired CD4+ and CD8+ T-cell subsets that had been sorted. The cohort comprised 65 to 75 subjects: roughly 14 HAM/TSP patients, some 34 multiple sclerosis patients and around 20 healthy controls.

By sample share, this clonotype is medium-sized (0.01 to 0.1%). Its antigen specificity is not known. Qualities for individual bases were not recorded, and no much larger clone is one base off. Broad study findings and their caveats: Across subjects, expanded clones never shared an identical CDR3 amino acid sequence, which suggests that the TCR-beta repertoires in every group were private. TCR clonal expansion was highest in HAM/TSP patients and lowest in MS patients, with MS patients falling below even healthy controls.

V and J lose 5 bases and 5 bases, and a span of 11 bases separates them. The cysteine opens and the phenylalanine closes a CDR3 of 13 amino acids. The read is trimmed to its CDR3 DNA, 39 bases read in frame from base 1. From a lookup of the germline V gene (reference sequence), CDR1 and CDR2 are SEHNR and FQNEAQ. cDNA synthesis used template-switch 5'RACE with a primer carrying a 10-nucleotide random unique molecular identifier tagging each TCR transcript. Each sequencing run produced over 200 million TCR-beta sequences covering 15-18 subjects. Total RNA was extracted with the RNeasy kit. Using the KAPA Real-time Library Amplification kit, TCR-beta VDJ regions were amplified with primers for the TCR constant region and the 5'RACE anchor. Sample indexes and Illumina adaptors were added in a first PCR, after which library yield was increased in a second PCR. The roughly 650 bp TCR product was size-selected on a 2% E-gel SizeSelection system after Ampure bead purification. Library quality was checked on a Bioanalyzer, concentration was measured with Qubit, and libraries were quantified with the Kapa Library Quantification kit before pooling. Libraries were sequenced paired-end 2 x 150 bp on an Illumina HiSeq 2500. To increase sequence diversity, roughly 23-30% phiX was spiked into each library pool. Regarding the original processing steps: The quality-filtered reads were processed with the UMI-based MiGEC pipeline, whose error correction step removed more than 75% of the raw TCR sequences. VDJ genes were aligned to IMGT germline references, and clonotypes were defined by unique CDR3 amino acid sequence plus V-J genes. Clonal expansion, Shannon diversity, and CDR3 relatedness (CalcPairwiseDistances, ClusterSamples) were evaluated with VDJtools, and phylogenetic trees were built with CLCbio workbench. Expanded clones were defined as having at least 8 unique UMIs, based on coefficient-of-variation modelling across technical triplicates. The raw public data were reprocessed by TCRdb itself: fastp quality trimming at Q25, MiXCR clonotype calling, in-frame beta chains only. Identical CDR3 protein sequences are pooled into one entry, listed with their most common genes and DNA. TCRdb assigned the V and J calls; the authors' analysis was not used. The sample records 25,000 or so distinct CDR3 sequences, roughly an eighth of which are singletons. The ten largest account for 6.5% to 9% of the sample.

The healthy controls were volunteers from a blood bank in Maryland, USA. Libraries from unsorted PBMCs were made from 2 million PBMCs kept in RNAlater at -80 degrees C until RNA extraction. Peripheral blood underwent Ficoll-Hypaque density gradient centrifugation to isolate PBMCs, which were then cryopreserved in liquid nitrogen. The receptor was derived from a man aged 55 to 70 in good health. Sequences were obtained from PBMCs. This chain joins TRBV7-9 to TRBJ2-3, with a tentative D gene TRBD2 over 5 matching bases. For the CDR3, the sequence is CASSTGSGDTQYF. The DNA reads as follows: TGTGCCAGCAGCACGGGAAGTGGAGATACGCAGTATTTT.